The 28 T cell receptor beta chains reported below all come from one sample, sequenced in a study of blood T cell repertoires in COVID-19. Sequencing used immunoSEQ multiplex PCR; TCRdb keeps in-frame clones, though not all of them. The data show approximately 250,000 clones, roughly 90% seen once. Sequencing used PBMCs or T cells enriched from blood (not recorded which). The source is a woman aged 25 to 39 who had recovered from COVID-19.

The J gene is TRBJ2-4, the V gene TRBV6-2 or TRBV6-3; D not resolved. CDR1 is MNHEY, CDR2 SVGEGT, per germline. This CDR3 is built from 19 residues. V lost 4 bases to trimming and J lost 0 bases, with 22 bases between them. The CDR3 region has the DNA TGTGCCAGCAGTTCCCCGCGGTTCTTGAGGTCCTCAGCCAAAAACATTCAGTACTTC. Amino acids: CASSSPRFLRSSAKNIQYF.

The chain links TRBV7-9 to TRBJ2-1, with D perhaps TRBD1 (6 bases). CDR3 length equals 16 residues. V was cut by 4 bases and J by 1 base, with 14 bases left in between. Germline assignment: CDR1 SEHNR and CDR2 FQNEAQ (reference sequence). The CDR3 DNA reads TGTGCCAGCAGCTACCTTGTCACAGGGTCCTACAATGAGCAGTTCTTC. It is translated as CASSYLVTGSYNEQFF.

The V call is TRBV2, the J call TRBJ2-1; TRBD2 aligns across 15 bases. Per the germline V gene, CDR1 is SNHLY and CDR2 is FYNNEI. The trim removed 6 bases at V and 15 bases at J, leaving 6 bases unmatched. There are 13 residues in the CDR3. The DNA of the CDR3 is TGTGCCAGCAGCCAAGGGACTAGCGGGGGGACGTTCTTC. Its translation: CASSQGTSGGTFF.

This rearrangement joins TRBV28 to TRBJ2-6; 7 bases map to TRBD1. The CDR3 runs 17 residues. V shed 3 bases, J shed 1 base, and the junction held 6 bases outside the gene matches. Germline loops: CDR1 MDHEN, CDR2 SYDVKM. CDR3 sequence (DNA): TGTGCCAGCAGTTTCCAGTCAGGGGGTTCTGGGGCCAACGTCCTGACTTTC. Its translation: CASSFQSGGSGANVLTF.

The rearrangement links TRBV19 to TRBJ2-5; no definite D call. Between the trimmed V and J ends, which lost 3 bases and 5 bases, there was a span of 7 bases. The CDR3 runs 12 residues. Germline CDR1 LNHDA, CDR2 SQIVND (reference sequence). For the CDR3, the DNA is TGTGCCAGTAGTATGTCTAGGGAGACCCAGTACTTC. Protein sequence: CASSMSRETQYF.

About this clone itself: This sample includes further DNA sequences coding for the same CDR3. The chain uses TRBV28 and TRBJ1-2; D may be TRBD1 (5 bases). Germline CDR1 is MDHEN and CDR2 is SYDVKM. The CDR3 has 12 residues. V shed 6 bases and J shed 4 bases, with 9 bases lying between them. The CDR3 loop reads CASSSGPYGYTF. DNA of the CDR3: TGTGCCAGCAGCTCAGGGCCCTATGGCTACACCTTC.

The chain links TRBV29-1 to TRBJ2-4; D is uncertain. CDR3 size: 12 residues. Trimming removed 1 base at V and 3 bases at J, with 4 bases between. The germline V gene has CDR1 SQVTM and CDR2 ANQGSEA. The CDR3 is CSVEGLKNIQYF. In DNA form, the CDR3 reads TGCAGCGTTGAAGGGCTCAAAAACATTCAGTACTTC.

The chain uses TRBV3-1 (or the pseudogene TRBV3-2) and TRBJ2-2; weak D call: TRBD2 (6 bases). Germline values: CDR1 LGHDT, CDR2 YNNKEL (reference sequence). This CDR3 has 14 amino acids. V was clipped by 11 bases and J by 2 bases, with 15 bases between them. The CDR3 region has the DNA TGTGCCGCGGGGCAGGGCGGAAACACCGGGGAGCTGTTTTTT. This codes for CAAGQGGNTGELFF.

This chain connects TRBV28 to TRBJ2-5, with 12 bases aligning to TRBD2. The germline V gene has CDR1 MDHEN and CDR2 SYDVKM. The V and J ends lost 6 bases and 4 bases, in that order; junction bases with no gene match: 12. The CDR3 is 17 amino acids. The CDR3 is CASSTRLAGAGLETQYF. For the CDR3, the DNA is TGTGCCAGCAGCACCCGACTAGCGGGGGCCGGGTTAGAGACCCAGTACTTC.

The chain employs TRBV9 and TRBJ1-5; D call uncertain. V shed 8 bases and J shed 0 bases, with 12 bases lying between them. The CDR3 consists of 14 residues. Germline V gene data show CDR1 as SGDLS and CDR2 as YYNGEE. The DNA of the CDR3 is TGTGCCAGTTCCGCCTATGCTAGCAATCAGCCCCAGCATTTT. Translated, it gives CASSAYASNQPQHF.

V gene TRBV28 combines with J gene TRBJ1-2; possibly TRBD1 for D (6 bases). V shed 6 bases and J shed 0 bases, with 14 bases lying between them. This CDR3 has 15 residues. CDR1 MDHEN and CDR2 SYDVKM come from the germline V gene. CDR3 protein: CASRTETGANYGYTF. Here the CDR3 DNA reads TGTGCCAGCAGGACCGAGACAGGAGCTAACTATGGCTACACCTTC.

V usage is TRBV27 and J usage is TRBJ1-1, with D perhaps matching TRBD1 (5 bases). Germline assignment: CDR1 MNHEY and CDR2 SMNVEV (reference sequence). V was shortened by 5 bases and J by 2 bases, with 18 bases between the two germline ends. The CDR3 covers 16 residues. The CDR3, as DNA: TGTGCCAGCAGTCGGCGACGCTCAGGGTCAAACACTGAAGCTTTCTTT. Translating gives CASSRRRSGSNTEAFF.

The rearrangement links TRBV27 to TRBJ1-5; D remains ambiguous. Germline CDR1 is MNHEY and CDR2 is SMNVEV (reference sequence). Between the trimmed V and J ends, which lost 0 bases and 5 bases, there was a span of 5 bases. This CDR3 is 13 amino acids long. This chain's CDR3 is CASSLSHYQPQHF. The DNA of the CDR3 is TGTGCCAGCAGTTTATCTCATTATCAGCCCCAGCATTTT.

V is TRBV24-1 and J is TRBJ1-2; 9 bases are shared with TRBD1. CDR3 length: 15 amino acids. The ends lost 5 bases at V and 2 bases at J; junction bases unmatched: 5. Germline-derived CDR1 and CDR2 are KGHDR and SFDVKD. The DNA for the CDR3 is TGTGCCACCAGTGCCGACAGGGGGGGGAACTATGGCTACACCTTC. Its protein is CATSADRGGNYGYTF.

The chain recombines TRBV20-1 with TRBJ2-7; 7 bases line up with TRBD1. Germline trimming cut 6 bases from V and 5 bases from J; bases unmatched to any gene: 4. Germline CDR1 is DFQATT and CDR2 is SNEGSKA (reference sequence). The CDR3 is 11 residues long. CDR3 sequence (DNA): TGCAGTGCCAGGGGGATCCACGAGCAGTACTTC. It encodes CSARGIHEQYF.

The chain recombines TRBV6-5 with TRBJ2-7, with TRBD1 identical over 7 bases. The CDR3 is made up of 13 amino acids. CDR1 and CDR2 (germline): MNHEY, SVGAGI. The V gene end was trimmed by 5 bases and the J gene end by 1 base; junction bases not matched to a gene: 2. CDR3 DNA sequence: TGTGCCAGCAGTAAGACAGGGTCCTACGAGCAGTACTTC. It codes for CASSKTGSYEQYF.

This clone was observed once. The chain employs TRBV30 and TRBJ2-6; no definite D call. Trimming left V 1 base short and J 0 bases short, with 10 bases between. The CDR3 loop spans 16 amino acids. In germline, CDR1 is GTSNPN, CDR2 SVGIG (reference sequence). The CDR3: CAWSGAPASGANVLTF. The CDR3 nucleotides read TGTGCCTGGAGTGGGGCGCCCGCCTCTGGGGCCAACGTCCTGACTTTC.

The rearrangement uses TRBV6-5 and TRBJ2-1; no definite D call. Trimming removed 2 bases from V and 0 bases from J, with 8 bases in between. Per the germline V gene, CDR1 is MNHEY and CDR2 is SVGAGI. CDR3 length: 15 residues. CDR3 sequence: CASSYLPRSYNEQFF. The CDR3 coding sequence is TGTGCCAGCAGTTACCTCCCCCGCTCCTACAATGAGCAGTTCTTC.

A single count supports this clone. The rearrangement joins TRBV2 to TRBJ2-3, with D hard to call. V was trimmed by 8 bases and J by 2 bases, leaving 5 bases between them. This CDR3 region has 11 residues. The germline V gene has CDR1 SNHLY and CDR2 FYNNEI. The CDR3 reads CASHPTDTQYF. The CDR3 DNA reads TGTGCCAGCCATCCCACAGATACGCAGTATTTT.

The V gene is TRBV5-1, the J gene TRBJ1-2; D unclear. The CDR3 runs to 14 residues. Trimming took 4 bases from V and 3 from J, leaving 13 bases between them. The germline V gene encodes CDR1 SGHRS and CDR2 YFSETQ. The CDR3 here is CASSPARADYGYTF. The CDR3 DNA reads TGCGCCAGCAGCCCGGCGCGGGCGGACTATGGCTACACCTTC.

This clone came up once. The chain links TRBV6-5 to TRBJ2-7, with D maybe TRBD1 (6 bases). The CDR3 extends over 15 amino acids. Germline V gene sequence: CDR1 MNHEY, CDR2 SVGAGI. V dropped 2 bases and J dropped 6 bases, with 17 bases sitting between them. CDR3 in DNA: TGTGCCAGCAGTTACGAGGGGGACACCCCCGGCGAGCAGTACTTC. Translation gives CASSYEGDTPGEQYF.

The sample holds one count of this clone. The J gene is TRBJ1-2, the V gene TRBV10-3; D call uncertain. There are 23 residues in the CDR3. With 0 bases removed from V and 5 bases from J, the gap between germline ends came to 37 bases. The germline gives CDR1 ENHRY, CDR2 SYGVKD. DNA of the CDR3: TGTGCCATCAGTGAGTCTATTAAGGACGGAGGAGGTATCAGGCAAGATAGGCAATATGGCTACACCTTC. Protein: CAISESIKDGGGIRQDRQYGYTF.

This chain joins TRBV7-8 and TRBJ2-5; TRBD2 matches at 7 bases. The trim removed 4 bases at V and 2 bases at J, leaving 4 bases unmatched. Germline CDR1 is SGHVS and CDR2 is FQNEAQ. The CDR3 runs 14 residues. DNA for the CDR3: TGTGCCAGCAGCTCGCGGGGGTGGCAAGAGACCCAGTACTTC. This codes for CASSSRGWQETQYF.

The rearrangement uses TRBV10-2 and TRBJ1-1, with a weak D call TRBD1 (5 bases). The CDR3 contains 13 residues. Germline V gene lookup returns CDR1 WSHSY and CDR2 SAAADI. The V end lost 5 bases, the J end lost 4 bases, and 11 bases lay between the germline ends. In DNA, the CDR3 is TGCGCCAGCAGTCCTGTGGGGGGCACTGAAGCTTTCTTT. Its protein is CASSPVGGTEAFF.

The chain couples TRBV7-9 to TRBJ2-6; TRBD1 matches 8 bases. Germline V lookup: CDR1 SEHNR, CDR2 FQNEAQ (reference sequence). Trimming cost V 6 bases and J 0 bases; bases outside gene matches: 13. This CDR3 region has 19 residues. CDR3 nucleotide sequence: TGTGCCAGCAGTCTTAGGCAGGGGGCTTGGGACTCTGGGGCCAACGTCCTGACTTTC. Translated, it gives CASSLRQGAWDSGANVLTF.

V usage is TRBV7-6 and J usage is TRBJ2-3; 11 nucleotides align to TRBD2. Trimming took 5 bases from V and 8 from J; bases not matched to a gene: 6. The CDR3 runs 14 residues. Germline lookup yields CDR1 SGHVS and CDR2 FNYEAQ. The CDR3 here is CASSTTSGEGTQYF. The CDR3 DNA reads TGTGCCAGCAGCACGACTAGCGGGGAGGGTACGCAGTATTTT.

The rearrangement uses TRBV19 and TRBJ2-7, with D possibly TRBD1 on 5 matching bases. Per the germline V gene, CDR1 is LNHDA and CDR2 is SQIVND (reference sequence). Deletions cut 6 bases from V and 2 bases from J, with 17 bases between. The CDR3 runs 15 residues. CDR3 bases: TGTGCCAGTAGCCCCCGCCCAGACAGTCCCTACGAGCAGTACTTC. Translating gives CASSPRPDSPYEQYF.

V usage is TRBV11-2 and J usage is TRBJ1-6; 10 bases agree with TRBD1. J gave up 7 bases and V 5 bases, and 14 bases lay outside the gene matches. CDR1 and CDR2 (germline): SGHAT, FQNNGV. This CDR3 is built from 18 residues. The CDR3 spells CASSLGPRQGARNSPLHF. CDR3 sequence (DNA): TGTGCCAGCAGCCTAGGCCCTAGACAGGGGGCTAGGAATTCACCCCTCCACTTT.